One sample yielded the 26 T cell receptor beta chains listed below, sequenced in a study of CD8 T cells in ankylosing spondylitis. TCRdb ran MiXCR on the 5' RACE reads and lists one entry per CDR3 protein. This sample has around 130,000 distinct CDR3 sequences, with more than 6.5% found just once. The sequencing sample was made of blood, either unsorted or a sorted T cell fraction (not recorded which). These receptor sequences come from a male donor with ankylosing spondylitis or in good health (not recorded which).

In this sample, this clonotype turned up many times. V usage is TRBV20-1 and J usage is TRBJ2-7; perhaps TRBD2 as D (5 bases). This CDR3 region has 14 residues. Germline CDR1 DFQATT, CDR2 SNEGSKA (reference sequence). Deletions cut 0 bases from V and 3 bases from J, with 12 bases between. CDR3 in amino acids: CSARDRGTSYEQYF. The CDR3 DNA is TGCAGTGCTAGAGATCGGGGAACTAGCTACGAGCAGTACTTC.

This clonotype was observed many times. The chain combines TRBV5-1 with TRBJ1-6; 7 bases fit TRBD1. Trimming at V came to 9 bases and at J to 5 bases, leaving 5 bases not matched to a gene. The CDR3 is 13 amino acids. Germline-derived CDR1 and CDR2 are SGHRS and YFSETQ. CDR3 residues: CANPTGHNSPLHF. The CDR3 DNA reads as TGCGCCAACCCGACAGGGCATAATTCACCCCTCCACTTT.

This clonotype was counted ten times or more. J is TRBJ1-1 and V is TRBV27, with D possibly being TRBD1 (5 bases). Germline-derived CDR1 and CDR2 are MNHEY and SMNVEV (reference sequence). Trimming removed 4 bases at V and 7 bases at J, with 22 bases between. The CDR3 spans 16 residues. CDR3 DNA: TGTGCCAGCAGTTCCGTAGCAGGTGGGGGTGCGGGTGAAGCTTTCTTT. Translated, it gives CASSSVAGGGAGEAFF.

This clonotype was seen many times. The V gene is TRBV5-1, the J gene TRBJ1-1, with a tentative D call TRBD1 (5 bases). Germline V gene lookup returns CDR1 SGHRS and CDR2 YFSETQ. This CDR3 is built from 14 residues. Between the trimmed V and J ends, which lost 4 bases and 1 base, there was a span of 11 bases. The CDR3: CASSAGMANTEAFF. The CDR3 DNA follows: TGCGCCAGCAGCGCAGGGATGGCGAACACTGAAGCTTTCTTT. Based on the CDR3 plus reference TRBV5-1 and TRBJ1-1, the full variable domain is KAGVTQTPRYLIKTRGQQVTLSCSPISGHRSVSWYQQTPGQGLQFLFEYFSETQRNKGNFPGRFSGRQFSNSRSEMNVSTLELGDSALYLCASSAGMANTEAFFGQGTRLTVV.

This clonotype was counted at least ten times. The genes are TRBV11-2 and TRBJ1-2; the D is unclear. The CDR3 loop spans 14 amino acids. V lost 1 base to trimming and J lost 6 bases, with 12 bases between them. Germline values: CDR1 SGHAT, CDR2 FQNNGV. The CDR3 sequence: CASSLGSGMDGYTF. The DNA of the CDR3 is TGTGCCAGCAGCTTAGGTTCCGGGATGGATGGCTACACCTTC.

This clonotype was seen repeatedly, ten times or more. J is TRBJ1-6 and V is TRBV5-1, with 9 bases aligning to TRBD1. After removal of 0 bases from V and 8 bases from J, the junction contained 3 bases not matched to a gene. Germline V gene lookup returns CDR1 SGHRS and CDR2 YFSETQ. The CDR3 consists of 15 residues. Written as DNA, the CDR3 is TGCGCCAGCAGCTTGGGCCGGGACAGGGATTCACCCCTCCACTTT. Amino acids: CASSLGRDRDSPLHF.

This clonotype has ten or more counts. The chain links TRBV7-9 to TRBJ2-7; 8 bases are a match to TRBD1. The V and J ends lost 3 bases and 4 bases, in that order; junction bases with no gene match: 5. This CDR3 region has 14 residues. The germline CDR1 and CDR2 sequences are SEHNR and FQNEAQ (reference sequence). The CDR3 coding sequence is TGTGCCAGCAGCTTGGGACAGGTTGGGTACGAGCAGTACTTC. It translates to CASSLGQVGYEQYF.

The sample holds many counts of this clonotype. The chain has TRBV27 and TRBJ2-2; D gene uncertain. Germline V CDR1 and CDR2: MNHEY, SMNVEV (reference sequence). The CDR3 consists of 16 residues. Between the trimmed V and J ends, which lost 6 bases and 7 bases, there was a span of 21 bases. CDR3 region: CASSLLSGKGLGELFF. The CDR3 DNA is TGTGCCAGCAGCCTCCTCTCAGGCAAAGGTCTCGGGGAGCTGTTTTTT.

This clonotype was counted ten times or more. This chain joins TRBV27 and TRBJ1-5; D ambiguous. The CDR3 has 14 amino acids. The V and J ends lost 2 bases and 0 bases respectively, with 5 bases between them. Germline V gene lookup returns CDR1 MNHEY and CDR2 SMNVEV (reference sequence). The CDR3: CASSLIYSNQPQHF. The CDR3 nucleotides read TGTGCCAGCAGTTTAATTTATAGCAATCAGCCCCAGCATTTT.

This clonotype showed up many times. Written as DNA, the CDR3 is TGCAGTGCTAGCTTTCCCCCCCAGGGAACCCAATACAATGAGCAGTTCTTC. Translating it yields CSASFPPQGTQYNEQFF. V is TRBV20-1 and J is TRBJ2-1, with D possibly matching TRBD1 (5 bases). The CDR3 is made up of 17 amino acids. V was pared by 3 bases and J by 4 bases, with 22 bases between. From germline, CDR1 is DFQATT and CDR2 SNEGSKA (reference sequence).

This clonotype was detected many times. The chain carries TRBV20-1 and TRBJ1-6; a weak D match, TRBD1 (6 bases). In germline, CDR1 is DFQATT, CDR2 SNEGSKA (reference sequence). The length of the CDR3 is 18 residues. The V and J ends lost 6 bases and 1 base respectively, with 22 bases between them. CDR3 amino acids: CSADRDTQRRSYNSPLHF. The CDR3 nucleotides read TGCAGTGCCGACCGGGACACACAAAGGAGGTCCTATAATTCACCCCTCCACTTT.

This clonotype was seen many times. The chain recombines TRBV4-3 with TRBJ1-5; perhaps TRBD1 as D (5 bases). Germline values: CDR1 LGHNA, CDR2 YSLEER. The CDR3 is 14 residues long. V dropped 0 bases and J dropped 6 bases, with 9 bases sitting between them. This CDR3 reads CASSQDTGGQPQHF. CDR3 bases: TGCGCCAGCAGCCAAGATACCGGGGGTCAGCCCCAGCATTTT.

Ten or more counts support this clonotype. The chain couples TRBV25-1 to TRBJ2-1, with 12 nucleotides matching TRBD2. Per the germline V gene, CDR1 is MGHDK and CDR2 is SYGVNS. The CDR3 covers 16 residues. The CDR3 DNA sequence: TGTTTTGGCGAAGCTAGCGGGAGGGCCAGATGGAATGAGCAGTTCTTC. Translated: CFGEASGRARWNEQFF.

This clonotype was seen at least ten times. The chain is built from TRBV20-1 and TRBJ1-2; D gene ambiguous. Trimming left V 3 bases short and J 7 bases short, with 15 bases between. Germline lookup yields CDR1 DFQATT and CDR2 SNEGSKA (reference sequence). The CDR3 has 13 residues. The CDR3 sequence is CSASGAQSAGYTF. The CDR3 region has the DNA TGCAGTGCTAGTGGAGCCCAGAGTGCTGGCTACACCTTC.

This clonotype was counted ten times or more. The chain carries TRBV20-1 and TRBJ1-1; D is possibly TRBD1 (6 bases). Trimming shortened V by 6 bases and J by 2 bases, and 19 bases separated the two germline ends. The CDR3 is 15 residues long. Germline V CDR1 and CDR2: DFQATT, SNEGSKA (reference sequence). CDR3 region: CSALEGGAGNTEAFF. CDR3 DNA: TGCAGTGCCCTAGAAGGGGGGGCGGGTAACACTGAAGCTTTCTTT.

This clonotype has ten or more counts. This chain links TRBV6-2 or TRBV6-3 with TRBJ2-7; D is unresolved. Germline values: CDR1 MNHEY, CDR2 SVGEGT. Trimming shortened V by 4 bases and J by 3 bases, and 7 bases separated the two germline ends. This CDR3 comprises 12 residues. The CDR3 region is CASSSHIYEQYF. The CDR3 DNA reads TGTGCCAGCAGTTCACACATCTACGAGCAGTACTTC.

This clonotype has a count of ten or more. CDR3 sequence reads: CASSLAFFGRGTDTQYF. The CDR3 coding sequence is TGTGCCAGCAGCTTGGCCTTTTTTGGCAGGGGGACAGATACGCAGTATTTT. The rearrangement links TRBV5-6 to TRBJ2-3; 7 positions match TRBD1. Trimming cost V 0 bases and J 3 bases; bases outside gene matches: 10. The V gene's germline CDR1 is SGHDT and CDR2 YYEEEE. The CDR3 totals 17 residues.

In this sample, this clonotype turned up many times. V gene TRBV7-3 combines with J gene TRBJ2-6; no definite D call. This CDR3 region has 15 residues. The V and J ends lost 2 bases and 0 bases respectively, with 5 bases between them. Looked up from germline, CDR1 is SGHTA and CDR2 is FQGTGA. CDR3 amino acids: CASSLGVSGANVLTF. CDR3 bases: TGTGCCAGCAGCTTAGGGGTCTCTGGGGCCAACGTCCTGACTTTC. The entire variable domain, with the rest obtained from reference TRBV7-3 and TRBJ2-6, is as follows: GAGVSQTPSNKVTEKGKYVELRCDPISGHTALYWYRQSLGQGPEFLIYFQGTGAADDSGLPNDRFFAVRPEGSVSTLKIQRTERGDSAVYLCASSLGVSGANVLTFGAGSRLTVL.

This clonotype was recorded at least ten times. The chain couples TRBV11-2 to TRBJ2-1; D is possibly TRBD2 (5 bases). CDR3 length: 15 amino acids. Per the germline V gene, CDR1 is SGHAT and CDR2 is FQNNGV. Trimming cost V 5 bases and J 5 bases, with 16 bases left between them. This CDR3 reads CASSLLGGSHNEQFF. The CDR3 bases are TGTGCCAGCAGCCTTCTGGGCGGGTCCCACAATGAGCAGTTCTTC.

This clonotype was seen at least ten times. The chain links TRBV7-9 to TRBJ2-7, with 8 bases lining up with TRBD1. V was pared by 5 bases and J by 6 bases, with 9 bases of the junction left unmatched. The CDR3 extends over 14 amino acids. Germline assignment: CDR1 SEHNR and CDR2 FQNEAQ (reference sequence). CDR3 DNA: TGTGCCAGCAGCAAGACAGGGGCCCCCGGCGAGCAGTACTTC. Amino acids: CASSKTGAPGEQYF.

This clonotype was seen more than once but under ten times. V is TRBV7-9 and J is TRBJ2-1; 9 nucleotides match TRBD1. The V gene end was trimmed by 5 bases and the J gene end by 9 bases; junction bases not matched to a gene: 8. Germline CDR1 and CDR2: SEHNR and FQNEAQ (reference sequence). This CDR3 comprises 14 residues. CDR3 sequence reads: CASSTGQGEVEQFF. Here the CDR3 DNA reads TGTGCCAGCAGCACGGGACAGGGCGAAGTTGAGCAGTTCTTC.

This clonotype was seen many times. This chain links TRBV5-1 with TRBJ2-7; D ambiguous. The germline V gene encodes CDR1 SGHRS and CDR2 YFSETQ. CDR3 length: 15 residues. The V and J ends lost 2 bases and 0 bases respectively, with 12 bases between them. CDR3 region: CASSFAGASSYEQYF. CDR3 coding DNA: TGCGCCAGCAGCTTTGCCGGAGCCAGCTCCTACGAGCAGTACTTC. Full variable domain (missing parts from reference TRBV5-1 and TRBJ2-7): KAGVTQTPRYLIKTRGQQVTLSCSPISGHRSVSWYQQTPGQGLQFLFEYFSETQRNKGNFPGRFSGRQFSNSRSEMNVSTLELGDSALYLCASSFAGASSYEQYFGPGTRLTVT.

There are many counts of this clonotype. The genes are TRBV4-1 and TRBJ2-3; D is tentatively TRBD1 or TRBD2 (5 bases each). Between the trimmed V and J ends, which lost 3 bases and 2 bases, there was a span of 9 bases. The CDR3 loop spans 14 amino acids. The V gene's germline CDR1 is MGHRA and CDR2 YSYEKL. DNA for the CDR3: TGCGCCAGCAGCCAGGGACCGTCCACAGATACGCAGTATTTT. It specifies CASSQGPSTDTQYF.

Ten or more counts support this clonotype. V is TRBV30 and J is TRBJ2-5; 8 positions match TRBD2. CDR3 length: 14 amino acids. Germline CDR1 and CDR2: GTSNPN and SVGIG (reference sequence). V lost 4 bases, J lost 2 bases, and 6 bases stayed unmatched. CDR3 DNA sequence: TGTGCCTGGAACGAACTAGCGGTTCAAGAGACCCAGTACTTC. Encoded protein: CAWNELAVQETQYF.

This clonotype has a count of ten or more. CDR3 DNA: TGTGCCAGCAGTCTCCCAGGTGTCGGGGAGCTGTTTTTT. Translation: CASSLPGVGELFF. The gene calls are TRBV7-3 and TRBJ2-2; D unresolved. This CDR3 has 13 amino acids. Germline V gene sequence: CDR1 SGHTA, CDR2 FQGTGA. Trimming removed 6 bases at V and 7 bases at J, with 12 bases between.

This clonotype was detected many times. CDR3 region: CATSLRDYRADTQYF. The CDR3 region has the DNA TGTGCCACCAGCCTTAGGGACTACCGGGCAGATACGCAGTATTTT. The V gene is TRBV15, the J gene TRBJ2-3, with 7 bases aligning to TRBD2. The CDR3 is 15 residues long. Germline V gives CDR1 LNHNV, CDR2 YYDKDF (reference sequence). V dropped 5 bases and J dropped 4; count of bases not matched to a gene: 9.